This T cell receptor (beta chain) was observed in a study of blood T cell repertoires in COVID-19. Overall study context: Acute and convalescent COVID-19 samples came from the United States, Italy and Spain. T cells, B-cell-depleted T cells, or PBMCs provided the cDNA or gDNA that served as material.

The method was immunoSEQ multiplex PCR; TCRdb's version includes in-frame clones alone and lacks a portion of them. Of 150,000 to 200,000 clones in the sample, around nine tenths were seen once. This clone was observed a handful of times. The CDR3 covers 15 residues. In germline, CDR1 is KGHDR, CDR2 SFDVKD. The junction had 8 bases not matched to a gene; V was cut back by 4 bases and J by 6 bases. The chain recombines TRBV24-1 with TRBJ2-3, with 8 bases identical to TRBD1. This clonotype originated in a young man with active or convalescent COVID-19. The source material was peripheral blood. The DNA for the CDR3 is TGTGCCACCAGTGACCCGCAGGGGGCATCGGATACGCAGTATTTT. It translates to CATSDPQGASDTQYF.